The 17 T cell receptor beta chains below were found in one sample sequenced in a study of control samples from healthy donors and cancer patients. Method: immunoSEQ multiplex PCR; TCRdb's copy keeps in-frame clones and lacks some. The table has roughly 400,000 clones, over 75% seen once. What was sequenced was PBMCs. These receptors came from a middle-aged man with head and neck cancer.

J is TRBJ2-2 and V is TRBV10-2; 7 bases agree with TRBD1. Germline V gene lookup returns CDR1 WSHSY and CDR2 SAAADI. Losses at the gene ends were 5 bases for V and 3 bases for J; bases not matched to a gene: 3. CDR3 size: 14 residues. DNA for the CDR3: TGCGCCAGCAGTTGGCAGGGGGACACCGGGGAGCTGTTTTTT. Protein sequence: CASSWQGDTGELFF.

The chain carries TRBV5-1 and TRBJ2-7, with D perhaps given as TRBD1 or TRBD2 (5 bases each). The CDR3 covers 15 residues. Germline V CDR1 and CDR2: SGHRS, YFSETQ. V was clipped by 2 bases and J by 3 bases, with 15 bases between them. The CDR3, as DNA: TGCGCCAGCAGCTTTGGGGCAGTTGGGGGCTACGAGCAGTACTTC. Its protein is CASSFGAVGGYEQYF. The full variable domain, its missing parts supplied by reference TRBV5-1 and TRBJ2-7, is KAGVTQTPRYLIKTRGQQVTLSCSPISGHRSVSWYQQTPGQGLQFLFEYFSETQRNKGNFPGRFSGRQFSNSRSEMNVSTLELGDSALYLCASSFGAVGGYEQYFGPGTRLTVT.

The chain is built from TRBV24-1 and TRBJ2-7; 8 bases align to TRBD1. Germline V gives CDR1 KGHDR, CDR2 SFDVKD. The trim removed 4 bases at V and 2 bases at J, leaving 6 bases unmatched. This CDR3 spans 15 amino acids. The CDR3 loop reads CATSEGTGHTYEQYF. As DNA, the CDR3 is TGTGCCACCAGTGAGGGGACAGGACATACCTACGAGCAGTACTTC.

In this sample, this clone turned up a few times. The CDR3 DNA reads as TGTGCCAGTCCCAGCCTCACCGGGGAGCTGTTTTTT. This gives the protein CASPSLTGELFF. This chain uses TRBV7-8 with TRBJ2-2; D remains ambiguous. Trimming cost V 9 bases and J 4 bases, with 9 bases left between them. Germline V gene lookup returns CDR1 SGHVS and CDR2 FQNEAQ. This CDR3 spans 12 amino acids.

This clone showed up just once. The gene calls are TRBV28 and TRBJ2-2, with 12 bases identical to TRBD2. Germline CDR1 MDHEN, CDR2 SYDVKM. The CDR3 is 17 amino acids. The trim removed 5 bases at V and 7 bases at J, leaving 11 bases unmatched. The CDR3 here is CASSAPSGGASDGELFF. CDR3 bases: TGTGCCAGCAGTGCCCCTAGCGGGGGGGCCTCTGACGGGGAGCTGTTTTTT.

The V call is TRBV2, the J call TRBJ1-5; TRBD1 matches at 9 bases. Trimming at V came to 6 bases and at J to 2 bases, leaving 11 bases not matched to a gene. The CDR3 consists of 17 residues. Per germline, CDR1 SNHLY and CDR2 FYNNEI. CDR3 protein: CASSHRDRVGGNQPQHF. DNA for the CDR3: TGTGCCAGCAGCCACCGGGACAGGGTTGGTGGCAATCAGCCCCAGCATTTT.

The CDR3 DNA sequence: TGCGCCAGCAGCCACTGGGGACTAGCGGGGGGGCACACCGGGGAGCTGTTTTTT. Its translation is CASSHWGLAGGHTGELFF. The V call is TRBV4-3, the J call TRBJ2-2; 16 bases line up with TRBD2. From germline, CDR1 is LGHNA and CDR2 YSLEER. The V segment lost 3 bases and the J segment 3 bases; nucleotides outside the gene matches: 4. The CDR3 spans 18 residues.

The rearrangement uses TRBV24-1 and TRBJ2-3; 8 bases line up with TRBD2. The length of the CDR3 is 14 residues. The junction had 6 bases not matched to a gene; V was cut back by 8 bases and J by 3 bases. Germline V gene sequence: CDR1 KGHDR, CDR2 SFDVKD. As DNA, the CDR3 is TGTGCCACCAAGAGCGGGGGAGTTACAGATACGCAGTATTTT. Amino acids: CATKSGGVTDTQYF.

This clone was counted between two and nine times. The V gene is TRBV6-5, the J gene TRBJ1-6; a possible D gene is TRBD1 (5 bases). Germline-derived CDR1 and CDR2 are MNHEY and SVGAGI. This CDR3 comprises 11 residues. With 6 bases removed from V and 10 bases from J, the gap between germline ends came to 7 bases. The CDR3 sequence: CASSGGSPLHF. The CDR3 DNA reads TGTGCCAGCAGCGGGGGGTCACCCCTCCACTTT.

The chain has TRBV12-3 or TRBV12-4 and TRBJ2-5; D ambiguous. The CDR3 has 13 residues. V was pared by 5 bases and J by 5 bases, with 12 bases between. The chain's CDR3 is CASSGLGGETQYF. The DNA of the CDR3 is TGTGCCAGCAGTGGTTTGGGTGGCGAGACCCAGTACTTC.

The rearrangement links TRBV7-2 to TRBJ1-5; 7 nucleotides match TRBD1. This CDR3 spans 16 amino acids. Germline V gene lookup returns CDR1 SGHTA and CDR2 FQGNSA. Trimming took 4 bases from V and 0 from J; bases not matched to a gene: 6. CDR3 DNA: TGTGCCAGCAGCTCTAAGGGGGCCTTTAGCAATCAGCCCCAGCATTTT. This codes for CASSSKGAFSNQPQHF.

This clone is a singleton in its sample. The rearrangement links TRBV21-1 to TRBJ1-1. TRBV21-1 is tagged as a pseudogene. The CDR3 runs to 15 residues. Here the CDR3 reads CASSQLAGFKPEAFF. In nucleotides, the CDR3 is TGTGCCAGCAGCCAGTTGGCCGGGTTTAAGCCTGAAGCTTTCTTT.

This clone was counted a few times. The chain employs TRBV2 and TRBJ2-7; perhaps TRBD1 as D (5 bases). The germline V gene has CDR1 SNHLY and CDR2 FYNNEI. The CDR3 is made up of 14 amino acids. V was pared by 5 bases and J by 0 bases, with 11 bases between. For the CDR3, the DNA is TGTGCCAGCAGTTTGACAGTGAGCTCCTACGAGCAGTACTTC. Translating gives CASSLTVSSYEQYF. The full variable domain, completed using reference TRBV2 and TRBJ2-7, is EPEVTQTPSHQVTQMGQEVILRCVPISNHLYFYWYRQILGQKVEFLVSFYNNEISEKSEIFDDQFSVERPDGSNFTLKIRSTKLEDSAMYFCASSLTVSSYEQYFGPGTRLTVT.

The rearrangement joins TRBV25-1 to TRBJ1-4; D not certain. This CDR3 has 14 amino acids. The germline V and J ends were trimmed by 2 bases and 1 base, with 5 bases remaining between them. In germline, CDR1 is MGHDK, CDR2 SYGVNS. DNA for the CDR3: TGTGCCAGCAGTGAACTCCTAACTAATGAAAAACTGTTTTTT. Translation: CASSELLTNEKLFF.

This clone was picked up a small number of times. This chain connects TRBV7-3 to TRBJ1-2; D is uncertain. The V gene's germline CDR1 is SGHTA and CDR2 FQGTGA. Trimming cost V 6 bases and J 4 bases, with 15 bases left between them. This CDR3 has 14 amino acids. The CDR3 coding sequence is TGTGCCAGCAGTAAGGATCCGACCACCTATGGCTACACCTTC. Amino acid sequence: CASSKDPTTYGYTF. Drawing the rest from reference TRBV7-3 and TRBJ1-2, the complete variable domain is GAGVSQTPSNKVTEKGKYVELRCDPISGHTALYWYRQSLGQGPEFLIYFQGTGAADDSGLPNDRFFAVRPEGSVSTLKIQRTERGDSAVYLCASSKDPTTYGYTFGSGTRLTVV.

The chain is built from TRBV12-5 and TRBJ2-2; maybe TRBD2 (6 bases). The CDR3 runs to 17 residues. Trimming removed 0 bases from V and 6 bases from J, with 17 bases in between. Germline CDR1 reads LGHNT; CDR2 reads FRNRAP. The CDR3, as DNA: TGTGCTAGTGGTTTGGTCCCGGTGGAGGGGAGTTCCGGGGAGCTGTTTTTT. Translated: CASGLVPVEGSSGELFF.

The rearrangement uses TRBV9 and TRBJ1-3, with no clear D. CDR1 SGDLS and CDR2 YYNGEE come from the germline V gene. The CDR3 runs to 15 residues. Trimming stripped 0 bases from V and 0 bases from J, with 7 bases between. CDR3 sequence reads: CASSVEPYSGNTIYF. In nucleotides, the CDR3 is TGTGCCAGCAGCGTAGAACCCTACTCTGGAAACACCATATATTTT. Full variable domain (outside the CDR3, taken from reference TRBV9 and TRBJ1-3): DSGVTQTPKHLITATGQRVTLRCSPRSGDLSVYWYQQSLDQGLQFLIQYYNGEERAKGNILERFSAQQFPDLHSELNLSSLELGDSALYFCASSVEPYSGNTIYFGEGSWLTVV.